This record concerns one T cell receptor (beta chain) sequence. This record belongs to a study of blood T cell repertoires in COVID-19. The repertoire was sequenced with immunoSEQ multiplex PCR; TCRdb's copy has only in-frame clones and lacks some. Among some 350,000 clones, under 95% were seen once, and the ten largest hold around 3.5%. The sequence came from a woman aged 18-30 years who had recovered from COVID-19. The sequenced sample was peripheral blood.

The CDR3: CASSQAGNYGYTF. The CDR3 coding sequence is TGTGCCAGCAGCCAAGCAGGGAACTATGGCTACACCTTC. The chain has TRBV14 and TRBJ1-2; D possibly corresponds to TRBD1 (5 bases). V lost 1 base, J lost 2 bases, and 5 bases lay in between. The CDR3 length is 13 residues. In germline, CDR1 is SGHDN, CDR2 FVKESK.